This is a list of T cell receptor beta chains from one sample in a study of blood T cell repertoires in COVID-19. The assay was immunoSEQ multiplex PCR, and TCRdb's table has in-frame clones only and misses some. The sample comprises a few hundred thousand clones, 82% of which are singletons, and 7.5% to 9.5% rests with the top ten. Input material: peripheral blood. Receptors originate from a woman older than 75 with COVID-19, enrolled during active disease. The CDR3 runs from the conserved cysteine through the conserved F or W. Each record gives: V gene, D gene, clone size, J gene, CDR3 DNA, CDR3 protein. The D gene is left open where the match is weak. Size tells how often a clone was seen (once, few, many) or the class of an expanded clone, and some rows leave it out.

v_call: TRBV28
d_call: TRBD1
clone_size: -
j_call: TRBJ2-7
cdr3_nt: TGTGCCAGCAGACCTACCGGGACAGCCTCCTACGAGCAGTACTTC
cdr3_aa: CASRPTGTASYEQYF

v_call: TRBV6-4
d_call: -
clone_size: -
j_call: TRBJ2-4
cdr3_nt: TGTGCCAGTTCCCTTGGACAGATCAAAAACATTCAGTACTTC
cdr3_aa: CASSLGQIKNIQYF

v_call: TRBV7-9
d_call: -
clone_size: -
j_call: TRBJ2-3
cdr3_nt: TGTGCCAGCAGCTTAGTCCAGGGCGTAGATACGCAGTATTTT
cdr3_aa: CASSLVQGVDTQYF

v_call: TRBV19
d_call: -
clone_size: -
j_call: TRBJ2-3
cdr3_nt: TGTGCCAGTAGTATGTCAGGTATTCGGGGGAGCACAGATACGCAGTATTTT
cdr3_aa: CASSMSGIRGSTDTQYF

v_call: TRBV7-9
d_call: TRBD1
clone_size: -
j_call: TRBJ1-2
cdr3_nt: TGTGCCAGCAGCCGGACAGGGGATAGTTATGGCTACACCTTC
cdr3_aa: CASSRTGDSYGYTF

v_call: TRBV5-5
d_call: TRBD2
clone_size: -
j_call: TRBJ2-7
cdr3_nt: TGTGCCAGCAGCTTAACTAGCGGGGGGTACGAGCAGTACTTC
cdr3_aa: CASSLTSGGYEQYF

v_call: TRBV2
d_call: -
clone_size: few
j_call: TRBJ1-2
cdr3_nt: TGTGCCAGCAAAGGGGTGGGCTATGGCTACACCTTC
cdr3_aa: CASKGVGYGYTF

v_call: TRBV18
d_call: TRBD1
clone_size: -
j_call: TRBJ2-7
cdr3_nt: TGTGCCAGCTCACCACAAGGACAGGGGCCCTACGAGCAGTACTTC
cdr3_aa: CASSPQGQGPYEQYF

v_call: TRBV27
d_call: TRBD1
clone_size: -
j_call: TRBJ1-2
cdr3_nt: TGTGCCAGCAGTTATTTAGGGGGCCGTGGCTACACCTTC
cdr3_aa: CASSYLGGRGYTF

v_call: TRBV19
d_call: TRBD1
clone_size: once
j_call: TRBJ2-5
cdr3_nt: TGTGCCAGTAGTGCCCGGGACAGGGCCCAAGAGACCCAGTACTTC
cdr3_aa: CASSARDRAQETQYF

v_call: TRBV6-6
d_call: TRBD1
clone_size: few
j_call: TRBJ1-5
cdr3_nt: TGTGCCAGCAGTTACCGGGCAGGGGGTGGCAATCAGCCCCAGCATTTT
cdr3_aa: CASSYRAGGGNQPQHF

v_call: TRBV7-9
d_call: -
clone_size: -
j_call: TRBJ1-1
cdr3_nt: TGTGCCAGCAGCTCGAAGGGGTTGGAGAACACTGAAGCTTTCTTT
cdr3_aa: CASSSKGLENTEAFF

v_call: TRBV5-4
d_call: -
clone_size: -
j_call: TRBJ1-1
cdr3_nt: TGTGCCAGCAGCTTACCGGGAAGCACTGAAGCTTTCTTT
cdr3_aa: CASSLPGSTEAFF

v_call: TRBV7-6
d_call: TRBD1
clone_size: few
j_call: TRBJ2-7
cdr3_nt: TGTGCCAGCAGCTTAGTGTGTCGGACAGGGTGTTCCTACGAGCAGTACTTC
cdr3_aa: CASSLVCRTGCSYEQYF

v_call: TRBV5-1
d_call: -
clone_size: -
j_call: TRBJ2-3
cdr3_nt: TGCGCCAGCAGCTTGATCCCGCAGGTAACAGATACGCAGTATTTT
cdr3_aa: CASSLIPQVTDTQYF

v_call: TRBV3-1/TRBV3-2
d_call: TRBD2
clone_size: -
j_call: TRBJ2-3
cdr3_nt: TGTGCCAGCAGCCGCAGCGGGGGGGCCAGGAATACGCAGTATTTT
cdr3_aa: CASSRSGGARNTQYF

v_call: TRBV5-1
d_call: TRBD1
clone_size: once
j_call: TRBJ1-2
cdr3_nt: TGCGCCAGCAGCGCCGACAGGGCTTTTTATGGCTACACCTTC
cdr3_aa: CASSADRAFYGYTF

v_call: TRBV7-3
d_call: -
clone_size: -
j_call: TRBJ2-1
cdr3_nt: TGTGCCAGCAGCTTATCTCCAGTCTCCTACAATGAGCAGTTCTTC
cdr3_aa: CASSLSPVSYNEQFF

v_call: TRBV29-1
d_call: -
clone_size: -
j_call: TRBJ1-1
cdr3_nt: TGCAGCGTTGATCCGACAGGTCTTGAAGCTTTCTTT
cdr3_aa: CSVDPTGLEAFF

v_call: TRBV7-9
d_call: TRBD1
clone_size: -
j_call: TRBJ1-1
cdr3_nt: TGTGCCAGCAGCTTAGTGGATCGGGAGGATTTAACAGGGGGAACTGAAGCTTTCTTT
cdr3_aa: CASSLVDREDLTGGTEAFF